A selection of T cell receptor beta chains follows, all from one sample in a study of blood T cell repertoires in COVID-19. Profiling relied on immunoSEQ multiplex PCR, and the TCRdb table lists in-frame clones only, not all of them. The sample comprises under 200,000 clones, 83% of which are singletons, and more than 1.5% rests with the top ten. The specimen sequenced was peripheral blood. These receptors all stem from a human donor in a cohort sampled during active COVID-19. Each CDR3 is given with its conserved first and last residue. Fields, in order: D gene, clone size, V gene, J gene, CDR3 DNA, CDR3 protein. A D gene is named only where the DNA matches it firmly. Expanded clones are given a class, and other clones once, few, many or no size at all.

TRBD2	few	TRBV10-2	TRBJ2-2	TGCGCCAGCAGAGAACTAGCGGTCGACACCGGGGAGCTGTTTTTT	CASRELAVDTGELFF
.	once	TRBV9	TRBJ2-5	TGTGCCAGCAGCAGGCGAGGTGAGACCCAGTACTTC	CASSRRGETQYF
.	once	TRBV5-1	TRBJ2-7	TGCGCCAGCAGCCCGCTAAGTTCCTCCTACGAGCAGTACTTC	CASSPLSSSYEQYF
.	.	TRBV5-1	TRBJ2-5	TGCGCCAGCAGCTTGATCCCTAGCATCCAGGAGACCCAGTACTTC	CASSLIPSIQETQYF
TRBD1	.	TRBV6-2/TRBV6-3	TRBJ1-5	TGTGCCAGCAGTTACGTGGGACAGCTTAGCAATCAGCCCCAGCATTTT	CASSYVGQLSNQPQHF
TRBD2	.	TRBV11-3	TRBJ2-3	TGTGCCAGCAGCTTAGTATCTAGCGGAGGCACAGATACGCAGTATTTT	CASSLVSSGGTDTQYF
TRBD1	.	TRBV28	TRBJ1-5	TGTGCCAGCAGCACTGGACAGGGAAGGGGCAATCAGCCCCAGCATTTT	CASSTGQGRGNQPQHF
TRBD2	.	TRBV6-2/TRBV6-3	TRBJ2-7	TGTGCCAGCAGTTACGGTCCCTGGCGGGAGGTCGAGCAGTACTTC	CASSYGPWREVEQYF
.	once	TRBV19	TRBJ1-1	TGTGCCAGTAGTCCAACCTTGGGGGGGAACACTGAAGCTTTCTTT	CASSPTLGGNTEAFF
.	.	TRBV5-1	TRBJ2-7	TGCGCCAGCAGACAAGACAGCTCCTACGAGCAGTACTTC	CASRQDSSYEQYF
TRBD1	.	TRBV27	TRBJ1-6	TGTGCCAGCAGTCCCGGACAGGGTCCCCCCTCAAACTCACCCCTCCACTTT	CASSPGQGPPSNSPLHF
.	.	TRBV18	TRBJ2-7	TGTGCCAGCTCATCGAGCCAGGGTGGGCAGTACTTC	CASSSSQGGQYF
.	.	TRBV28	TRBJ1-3	TGTGCCAGCAGTCTACAGGGAAACACCATATATTTT	CASSLQGNTIYF
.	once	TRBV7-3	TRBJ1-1	TGTGCCAGCAGCTTAACGCCTGGAGGGATGAACACTGAAGCTTTCTTT	CASSLTPGGMNTEAFF
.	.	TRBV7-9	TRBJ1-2	TGTGCCAGCAGCTTGACAGCCACTAACTATGGCTACACCTTC	CASSLTATNYGYTF
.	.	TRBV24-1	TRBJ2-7	TGTGCCACCAGTGATTCAGGGCCGAACTCCTACGAGCAGTACTTC	CATSDSGPNSYEQYF
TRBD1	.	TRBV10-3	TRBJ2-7	TGTGCCATATTACAGGGGTACGAGCAGTACTTC	CAILQGYEQYF
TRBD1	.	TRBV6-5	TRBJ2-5	TGTGCCAGCAGTCACTGGACAGGGGGCGAAGAGACCCAGTACTTC	CASSHWTGGEETQYF
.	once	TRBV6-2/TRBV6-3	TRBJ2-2	TGTGCCAGCAGTTACCCCGGCGGGAACACCGGGGAGCTGTTTTTT	CASSYPGGNTGELFF
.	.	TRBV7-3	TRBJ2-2	TGTGCCAGCAGCTTTGGGGCTGGTCCCCGGGAGCTGTTTTTT	CASSFGAGPRELFF
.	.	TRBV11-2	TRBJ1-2	TGTGCCAGCAACGAAGTAGCAGGGGGCTACACCTTC	CASNEVAGGYTF
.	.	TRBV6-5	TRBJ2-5	TGTGCCAGCGGGCCAACGCAAGAGACCCAGTACTTC	CASGPTQETQYF
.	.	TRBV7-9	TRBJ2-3	TGTGCCAGCAGCTGGGGGGACAGTACAGATACGCAGTATTTT	CASSWGDSTDTQYF
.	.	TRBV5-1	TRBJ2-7	TGCGCCAGCAGAGACAGCAGGAAGGAGCACGAGCAGTACTTC	CASRDSRKEHEQYF
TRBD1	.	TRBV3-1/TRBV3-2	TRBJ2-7	TGTGCCAGCGCTCCGGGACAGGGGCCCTACGAGCAGTACTTC	CASAPGQGPYEQYF
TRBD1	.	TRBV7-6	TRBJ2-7	TGTGCCAGCAGCACGGCCGGGACAGTGTTCACCTACGAGCAGTACTTC	CASSTAGTVFTYEQYF
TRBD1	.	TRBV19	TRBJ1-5	TGTGCCAGTAGACTCGACAGGGGGGGTAATCAGCCCCAGCATTTT	CASRLDRGGNQPQHF
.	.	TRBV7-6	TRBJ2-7	TGTGCCAGCAGCCCAACAGGGGGGGCCTACGAGCAGTACTTC	CASSPTGGAYEQYF
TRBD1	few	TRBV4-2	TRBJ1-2	TGTGCCAGCAGCCAAGGGGACAGGGACGAGTATGGCTACACCTTC	CASSQGDRDEYGYTF
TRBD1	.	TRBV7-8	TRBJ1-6	TGTGCCAGCAGCTTAGTCACAGGGGGCGAAGGTTCACCCCTCCACTTT	CASSLVTGGEGSPLHF
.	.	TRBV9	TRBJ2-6	TGTGCCAGCAGCATGTGGGGGGGCGCTGGGGCCAACGTCCTGACTTTC	CASSMWGGAGANVLTF
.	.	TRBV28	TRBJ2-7	TGTGCCAGCAGTTTAAGGGGCACCACCTACGAGCAGTACTTC	CASSLRGTTYEQYF
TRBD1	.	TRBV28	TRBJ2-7	TGTGCCAGCGTCCCGGGACAGTCCTACGAGCAGTACTTC	CASVPGQSYEQYF
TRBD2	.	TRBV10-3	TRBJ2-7	TGTGCCATCAGGGGGACTAGCGGGAGTGATTCCGAGCAGTACTTC	CAIRGTSGSDSEQYF
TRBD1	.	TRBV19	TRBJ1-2	TGTGCCAGTAGTACCCGGACAGGGGCGAGCCGCTATGGCTACACCTTC	CASSTRTGASRYGYTF
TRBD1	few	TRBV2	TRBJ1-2	TGTGCCAGCAGTGTGACAGGGACGAGGGACTATGGCTACACCTTC	CASSVTGTRDYGYTF
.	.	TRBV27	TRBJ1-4	TGTGCCAGCAGTTTATCGTCCACCTCAACAGCAACTAATGAAAAACTGTTTTTT	CASSLSSTSTATNEKLFF
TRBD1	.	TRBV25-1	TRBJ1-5	TGTGCCAGCAGTGCGGGACAGGTAAATCAGCCCCAGCATTTT	CASSAGQVNQPQHF
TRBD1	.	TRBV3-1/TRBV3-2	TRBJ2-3	TGTGCCAGCAGCCCTCGGGACAGGGGGTTTACGCAGTATTTT	CASSPRDRGFTQYF
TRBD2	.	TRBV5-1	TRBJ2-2	TGCGCCAGCAGCGCGAGGACTAGCGGGGGGACCAACACCGGGGAGCTGTTTTTT	CASSARTSGGTNTGELFF
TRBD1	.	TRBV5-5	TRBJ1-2	TGTGCCAGCAGCTTGGAGCAGGGGGCGATAGCTGGCTATGGCTACACCTTC	CASSLEQGAIAGYGYTF
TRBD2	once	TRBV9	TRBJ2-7	TGTGCCAGCAGCGCGACTAGCGGCCCCTACGAGCAGTACTTC	CASSATSGPYEQYF
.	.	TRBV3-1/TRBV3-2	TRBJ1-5	TGTGCCAGCAGCCAAGGGCCCGGAGATCAGCCCCAGCATTTT	CASSQGPGDQPQHF
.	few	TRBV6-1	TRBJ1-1	TGTGCCAGCAGTGAACCCGGGGGCACTGAAGCTTTCTTT	CASSEPGGTEAFF
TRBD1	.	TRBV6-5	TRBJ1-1	TGTGCCAGCAGTTACGACAGGGTAGGCACTGAAGCTTTCTTT	CASSYDRVGTEAFF
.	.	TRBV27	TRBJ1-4	TGTGCCAGCAGAGTACAGGGTTCTAGTAGGGAAAAACTGTTTTTT	CASRVQGSSREKLFF
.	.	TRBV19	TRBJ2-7	TGTGCCAGTAGTACGGCAACAGCCCCTTGGGAGCAGTACTTC	CASSTATAPWEQYF
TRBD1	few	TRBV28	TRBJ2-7	TGTGCCAGCAGGAAGACAGGGGCAGGCTACGAGCAGTACTTC	CASRKTGAGYEQYF
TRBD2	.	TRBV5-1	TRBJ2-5	TGCGCCAGCAGCTTGGGCGGCGGGAGGGGAGAGACCCAGTACTTC	CASSLGGGRGETQYF
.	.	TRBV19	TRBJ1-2	TGTGCCAGTACCAGCCCCCAGGGACTTTATGGCTACACCTTC	CASTSPQGLYGYTF
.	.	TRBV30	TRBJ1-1	TGTGCCTGGAAGAGGGACACTGAAGCTTTCTTT	CAWKRDTEAFF
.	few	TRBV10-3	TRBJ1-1	TGTGCCATCAGTGAGTCGAAGGACAGAAGTGAAGCTTTCTTT	CAISESKDRSEAFF
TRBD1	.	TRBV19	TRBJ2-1	TGTGCCAGTAGTATTGGGGACAGGGGTAAGGGTGAGCAGTTCTTC	CASSIGDRGKGEQFF